This paragraph reports one T cell receptor (beta chain). Its antigen is currently unknown. Sequencing used immunoSEQ multiplex PCR; TCRdb keeps in-frame clones, though not all of them. This table has about 56,000 clones, 85% to 95% appearing once. The sample comes from a study of OX40 agonist ivuxolimab in advanced cancers. In the study overall: Partial responses, seen in three patients, involved one hepatocellular carcinoma and two cutaneous melanomas.

CDR3 length equals 14 residues. CDR1 SGHDN and CDR2 FVKESK come from the germline V gene. With 1 base clipped from V and 7 bases from J, the junction kept 5 bases outside the gene matches. Regarding the study as a whole: On average, a greater number of expanded clones characterised CD8+ T cells relative to CD4+.

This receptor was taken from an adult with an advanced solid tumor such as melanoma, head and neck, liver or kidney cancer. The sequencing used CD4+ or CD8+ T cells sorted from blood, collected in a trial of the OX40 agonist ivuxolimab. The chain uses TRBV14 and TRBJ2-7, with 9 bases aligning to TRBD2. The CDR3 nucleotides are TGTGCCAGCAGCCAAGTAGCGGGAGCAGGAGAGCAGTACTTC. Translation: CASSQVAGAGEQYF.